This note documents a single TCR beta chain sequence. Germline assignment: CDR1 SGHNT and CDR2 YYREEE (reference sequence). The CDR3 runs 15 residues. Trimming took off 0 bases at V and 4 bases at J, with 13 bases between the two ends. The data are from a study of blood T cell repertoires in COVID-19. Using immunoSEQ multiplex PCR, the repertoire was profiled, and TCRdb retains in-frame clones only, with some absent. The sample contains approximately 16,000 clones, 82% of which appear only once. The clonotype was recovered from a man older than 75 with active or convalescent COVID-19. The material sequenced was peripheral blood. The gene calls are TRBV5-4 and TRBJ1-2; a possible D gene is TRBD1 (6 bases). The CDR3 DNA reads TGTGCCAGCAGCTTGGGTGGGGGCGCCGGCTATGGCTACACCTTC. Translated: CASSLGGGAGYGYTF.